The rows below give T cell receptor beta chains drawn from one sample of a study of PD-1 blockade in classical Hodgkin lymphoma. Assay used: immunoSEQ multiplex PCR; TCRdb lists only in-frame clones, some missing. The sample lists 23,000 or so clones, 80% to 90% occurring once. The specimen was peripheral blood mononuclear cells (PBMCs), collected before the second cycle of nivolumab. The receptors come from a human donor with classical Hodgkin lymphoma. The CDR3 runs from the conserved cysteine through the conserved F or W.

V gene | CDR3 length | CDR3 protein
TRBV5-4 | 16 | CASSSKTGTTSREQYF
TRBV5-1 | 15 | CASRRKQGFDEKLFF
TRBV9 | 14 | CASSVDLGTDTQYF
TRBV30 | 14 | CAWSRDRLTGELFF
TRBV5-8 | 14 | CASSTGTGAYEQYF
TRBV19 | 17 | CASSLGLRDSLNTEVFF
TRBV9 | 13 | CASSPKGSYEQYF
TRBV15 | 14 | CATVGGTGSTKAFF
TRBV20-1 | 11 | CSARDQGLAFF
TRBV4-3 | 16 | CASSQETRGTGNTIYF
TRBV29-1 | 11 | CSVEVGQPQHF
TRBV5-6 | 13 | CASSRTVNTEAFF
TRBV27 | 15 | CASSFAGDPGNTIYF
TRBV29-1 | 14 | CSVPGHRSYNEQFF
TRBV7-9 | 17 | CASSLGDRARANTEAFF
TRBV29-1 | 14 | CSVEEVGLQETQYF
TRBV10-3 | 16 | CAISDPQRGSTDTQYF
TRBV27 | 16 | CASSFSPRRDTGELFF
TRBV7-2 | 14 | CASSLREFNSPLHF
TRBV4-3 | 17 | CASSQDIGSASTDTQYF
TRBV14 | 13 | CASSQGAHYEQYF
TRBV5-1 | 14 | CASSLAGTSYEQYF
TRBV5-1 | 16 | CASHMIPGKRDTEAFF
TRBV5-4 | 14 | CASSFDRGPYGYTF
TRBV2 | 15 | CATGAPTHSPYGYTF